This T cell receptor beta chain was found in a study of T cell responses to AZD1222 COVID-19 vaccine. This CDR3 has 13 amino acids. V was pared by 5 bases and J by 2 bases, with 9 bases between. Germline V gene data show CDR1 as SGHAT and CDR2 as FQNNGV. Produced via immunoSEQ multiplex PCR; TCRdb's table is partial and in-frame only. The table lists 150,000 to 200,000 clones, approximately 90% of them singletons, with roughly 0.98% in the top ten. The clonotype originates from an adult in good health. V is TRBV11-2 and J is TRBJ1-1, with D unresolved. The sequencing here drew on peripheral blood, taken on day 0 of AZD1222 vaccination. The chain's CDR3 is CASSPRYNTEAFF. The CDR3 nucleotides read TGTGCCAGCAGCCCCAGGTACAACACTGAAGCTTTCTTT.